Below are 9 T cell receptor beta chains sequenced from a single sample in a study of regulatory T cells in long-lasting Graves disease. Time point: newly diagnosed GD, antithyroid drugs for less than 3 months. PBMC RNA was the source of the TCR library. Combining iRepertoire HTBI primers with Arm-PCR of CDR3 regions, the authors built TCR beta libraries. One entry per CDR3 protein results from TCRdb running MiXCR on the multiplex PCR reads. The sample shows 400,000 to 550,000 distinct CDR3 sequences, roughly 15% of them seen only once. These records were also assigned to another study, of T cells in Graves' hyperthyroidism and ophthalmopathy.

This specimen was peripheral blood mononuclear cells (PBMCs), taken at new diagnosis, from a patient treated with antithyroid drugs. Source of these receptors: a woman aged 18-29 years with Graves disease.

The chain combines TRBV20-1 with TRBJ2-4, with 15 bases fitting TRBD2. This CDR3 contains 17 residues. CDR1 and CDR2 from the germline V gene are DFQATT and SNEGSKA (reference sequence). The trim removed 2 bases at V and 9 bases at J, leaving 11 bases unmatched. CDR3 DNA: TGCAGTGCTAGACCCCGAGGGACTAGCGGGAGGAAGGGCATTCAGTACTTC. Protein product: CSARPRGTSGRKGIQYF.

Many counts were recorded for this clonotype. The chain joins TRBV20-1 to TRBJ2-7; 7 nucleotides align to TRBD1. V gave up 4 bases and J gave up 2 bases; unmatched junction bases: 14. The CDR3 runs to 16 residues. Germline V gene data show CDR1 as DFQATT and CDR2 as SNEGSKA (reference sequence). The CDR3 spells CSANEPGTDFTYEQYF. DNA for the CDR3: TGCAGTGCTAACGAACCCGGGACAGACTTCACCTACGAGCAGTACTTC.

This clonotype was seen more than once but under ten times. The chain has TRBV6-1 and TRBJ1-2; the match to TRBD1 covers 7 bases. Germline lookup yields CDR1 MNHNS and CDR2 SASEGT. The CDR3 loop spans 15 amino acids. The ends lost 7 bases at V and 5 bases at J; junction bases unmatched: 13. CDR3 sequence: CASTPLRDSHYGYTF. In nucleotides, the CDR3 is TGTGCCAGCACCCCCCTTCGGGACAGCCATTATGGCTACACCTTC.

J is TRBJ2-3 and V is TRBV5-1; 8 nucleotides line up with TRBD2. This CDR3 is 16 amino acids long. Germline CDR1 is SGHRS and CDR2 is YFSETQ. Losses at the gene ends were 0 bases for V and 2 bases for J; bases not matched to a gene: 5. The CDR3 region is CASSLELAGHTDTQYF. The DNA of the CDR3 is TGCGCCAGCAGCTTGGAATTAGCGGGGCACACAGATACGCAGTATTTT.

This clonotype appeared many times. The DNA for the CDR3 is TGTGCCAGCAGCTCCCGGGACAGGGGGCCCGATACGCAGTATTTT. This sequence encodes CASSSRDRGPDTQYF. This chain joins TRBV5-4 and TRBJ2-3; 12 bases fit TRBD1. The CDR3 consists of 15 residues. The V gene end was trimmed by 3 bases and the J gene end by 6 bases; junction bases not matched to a gene: 5. The germline V gene has CDR1 SGHNT and CDR2 YYREEE (reference sequence).

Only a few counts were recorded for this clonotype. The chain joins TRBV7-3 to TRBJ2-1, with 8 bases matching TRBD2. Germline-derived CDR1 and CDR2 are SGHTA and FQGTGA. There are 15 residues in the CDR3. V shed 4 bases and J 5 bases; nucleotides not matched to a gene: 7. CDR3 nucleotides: TGTGCCAGCAGCTCGCTAGCGGGCCAGCACAATGAGCAGTTCTTC. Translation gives CASSSLAGQHNEQFF.

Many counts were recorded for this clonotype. CDR3 in amino acids: CASTPGLGQGTEQFF. CDR3 sequence (DNA): TGTGCCAGCACCCCCGGGTTAGGGCAGGGGACTGAGCAGTTCTTC. The rearrangement links TRBV28 to TRBJ2-1; a possible D gene is TRBD1 (6 bases). This CDR3 has 15 amino acids. Deletions cut 7 bases from V and 9 bases from J, with 22 bases between. Germline CDR1 and CDR2: MDHEN and SYDVKM.

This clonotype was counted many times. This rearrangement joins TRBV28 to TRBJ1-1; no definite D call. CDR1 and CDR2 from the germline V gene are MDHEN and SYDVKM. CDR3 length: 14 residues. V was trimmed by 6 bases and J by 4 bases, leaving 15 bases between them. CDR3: CASRSGYPSTEAFF. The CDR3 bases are TGTGCCAGCAGGTCGGGCTATCCGAGCACTGAAGCTTTCTTT.

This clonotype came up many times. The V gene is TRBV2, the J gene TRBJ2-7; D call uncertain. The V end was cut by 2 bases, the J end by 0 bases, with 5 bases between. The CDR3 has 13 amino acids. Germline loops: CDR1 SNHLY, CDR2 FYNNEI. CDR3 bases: TGTGCCAGCAGTGAACTCGTCTCCTACGAGCAGTACTTC. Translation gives CASSELVSYEQYF.